Below are 9 T cell receptor beta chains sequenced from a single sample in a study of beta chain bispecific antibodies for T cell cancers. Study results and caveats: Versus anti-CD19, anti-TRBV12 exposure cut the TRBV12-3 share of TRBV signal by over 98%. The leukemia cells, rather than normal T cells, gave most of the targeted TRBV signal.

TCRdb re-analysed the 5' RACE reads in MiXCR, keeping a single row per CDR3 protein. The table records about 20,000 distinct CDR3 sequences, approximately 2% of them present only once. T cells were expanded from blood mononuclear cells for two to three days with anti-CD3 OKT3 or CD3/CD28 beads. No cognate antigen is known for these TCRs. The specimen comprised healthy donor T cells cultured with leukemia cells, sampled from a culture containing a bispecific antibody targeting TCR Vbeta12. The receptors originated from a human donor in good health. Some clones in this sample may be carry-over from other donors' samples.

This clonotype was found many times. This chain joins TRBV20-1 and TRBJ2-5; TRBD1 is a possible D gene (6 bases). Germline V gene lookup returns CDR1 DFQATT and CDR2 SNEGSKA (reference sequence). The CDR3 is 16 residues long. V lost 5 bases, J lost 3 bases, and 22 bases lay in between. The CDR3 region is CSAQAGKGGNEETQYF. The CDR3 DNA follows: TGCAGTGCTCAGGCAGGGAAAGGGGGTAATGAAGAGACCCAGTACTTC.

This sequence joins TRBV27 and TRBJ1-1; the D is unclear. CDR1 is MNHEY and CDR2 is SMNVEV in the germline V gene (reference sequence). With 6 bases removed from V and 0 bases from J, the gap between germline ends came to 8 bases. This CDR3 has 13 amino acids. In DNA, the CDR3 is TGTGCCAGCAGGGAACAGCTGAACACTGAAGCTTTCTTT. Translating gives CASREQLNTEAFF.

At least ten counts were recorded for this clonotype. This chain uses TRBV7-9 with TRBJ2-7, with D perhaps TRBD2 (5 bases). Germline V gene lookup returns CDR1 SEHNR and CDR2 FQNEAQ (reference sequence). This CDR3 region has 12 residues. V lost 5 bases to trimming and J lost 6 bases, with 11 bases between them. The CDR3: CASSPTTSEQYF. DNA of the CDR3: TGTGCCAGCAGCCCGACTACCAGCGAGCAGTACTTC.

In its sample, this clonotype was seen many times. A much larger clone is a single base away; this may be a read error. The chain joins TRBV21-1 to TRBJ2-4; the tabulated D call, TRBD1, remains unverified against the DNA. TRBV21-1 is recorded as a pseudogene. This CDR3 region has 16 residues. The CDR3 region is CASARPGPPAKNIQYF. DNA for the CDR3: TGTGCCAGCGCTCGCCCAGGCCCACCAGCCAAAAACATTCAGTACTTC.

The table lists this clonotype with many counts. The rearrangement uses TRBV27 and TRBJ2-3; no clear D gene. Trimming removed 3 bases from V and 4 bases from J, with 2 bases in between. Germline lookup yields CDR1 MNHEY and CDR2 SMNVEV (reference sequence). This CDR3 is built from 11 residues. The CDR3 sequence is CASSFADTQYF. The CDR3 DNA reads TGTGCCAGCAGTTTTGCAGATACGCAGTATTTT.

The chain links TRBV4-2 to TRBJ2-1; D is undetermined. The CDR3 runs 12 residues. V lost 7 bases, J lost 4 bases, and 8 bases lay in between. Germline V gives CDR1 LGHNA, CDR2 YNFKEQ. The CDR3 loop reads CASMKDYNEQFF. The CDR3 DNA reads as TGTGCCAGCATGAAAGATTACAATGAGCAGTTCTTC.

This clonotype has ten or more counts. V usage is TRBV5-5 and J usage is TRBJ2-7; 7 bases line up with TRBD2. From germline, CDR1 is SGHKS and CDR2 YYEKEE (reference sequence). The CDR3 sequence is 15 residues long. Trimming at V came to 0 bases and at J to 3 bases, leaving 6 bases not matched to a gene. CDR3 residues: CASSLEGGTIYEQYF. The CDR3 nucleotides are TGTGCCAGCAGCTTGGAGGGAGGGACCATCTACGAGCAGTACTTC.

Regarding this clonotype: Possible read error: a much larger clone is one base away. The rearrangement uses TRBV6-5 and TRBJ2-7; D is perhaps TRBD2 (6 bases). CDR1 is MNHEY and CDR2 is SVGAGI in the germline V gene. The CDR3 length is 13 residues. CDR3 sequence reads: CTSSYGGVSEQYF. In nucleotides, the CDR3 is TGTACCAGCAGTTACGGCGGGGTGAGCGAGCAGTACTTC.

This clonotype was counted many times. J is TRBJ1-1 and V is TRBV2; D not certain. CDR3 size: 14 residues. The germline V gene has CDR1 SNHLY and CDR2 FYNNEI. V lost 0 bases, J lost 4 bases, and 9 bases lay in between. CDR3 nucleotides: TGTGCCAGCAGTGAAGCGGCTCCGGGCACTGAAGCTTTCTTT. Protein product: CASSEAAPGTEAFF.